This TCR beta chain comes out of a study of response to subunit inactivated influenza vaccine. Study-wide results and limits: Authors suggested that a seasonal influenza vaccination recruits few new T cells each time.

A single record per CDR3 protein comes from TCRdb applying MiXCR to the RT-PCR reads. The sample has about 520,000 distinct CDR3 sequences, around 25% seen once. The CDR3 covers 14 residues. V was pared by 5 bases and J by 1 base, with 11 bases between. Germline CDR1 reads SGHKS; CDR2 reads YYEKEE (reference sequence). This clonotype appeared many times. The antigen is not known. The specimen comprised CD4+ T cells sorted from PBMCs, sampled roughly 5 days after vaccination. V gene TRBV5-5 combines with J gene TRBJ2-3; tentatively, D is TRBD1 or TRBD2 (5 bases each). This sequence was found in a man aged 45-65 years who received an inactivated influenza vaccine. As DNA, the CDR3 is TGTGCCAGCAGGAGGGACGGCGGCACAGATACGCAGTATTTT. This sequence encodes CASRRDGGTDTQYF.